Only a few counts were recorded for the clone carrying this T cell receptor beta chain. No antigen is known for it. This record comes from a study of CD4 T cells in relation to SARS-CoV-2 and coronaviruses. Findings and caveats of the study: SARS-CoV-2-driven expansion was significantly weaker in crossreactive than monoreactive clones.

The table came from immunoSEQ multiplex PCR; TCRdb's copy has only in-frame clones and leaves some out. Among about 20,000 clones listed, around 80% were seen once. Trimming removed 0 bases from V and 8 bases from J, with 11 bases in between. This CDR3 spans 15 amino acids. The germline V gene has CDR1 ENHRY and CDR2 SYGVKD. Unexposed donor CD4+ T cells date from about 2011-2019, before the COVID-19 pandemic. After roughly ten days of culture, CD4+ T cells were isolated. Unexposed-donor CD4+ T cells were probed with SARS-CoV-2 S/N and four cold-coronavirus spikes, cells permitting. This clonotype was sampled from a human donor in good health. The chain couples TRBV10-3 to TRBJ1-6; the D gene is possibly TRBD1 (6 bases). The sequenced material came from CD4+ T cells from PBMCs, cultured in vitro. CDR3 bases: TGTGCCATCAGTGAGTCTTACAGGGTTGATTCACCCCTCCACTTT. Translating gives CAISESYRVDSPLHF.